The clone carrying this T cell receptor beta chain has only a few counts. The CDR3 covers 17 residues. Germline assignment: CDR1 SGHAT and CDR2 FQNNGV. Trimming cost V 3 bases and J 8 bases, with 22 bases left between them. TCRdb analysed the 5' RACE reads with MiXCR anew, one entry per CDR3 protein. The sample gives 300,000 to 400,000 distinct CDR3 sequences, roughly 20% of which show up once; roughly 13% is in the top ten. This specimen belongs to a study of CD8 T cells in ankylosing spondylitis. Sequenced input: blood, either unsorted or a sorted T cell fraction (not recorded which). This receptor was identified in a male donor with ankylosing spondylitis or in good health (not recorded which). The chain employs TRBV11-2 and TRBJ2-2, with a possible D match to TRBD1 (6 bases). CDR3 sequence: CASSFLDSDSWLGELFF. The CDR3 DNA reads as TGTGCCAGCAGCTTCCTAGACTCGGACAGCTGGTTGGGGGAGCTGTTTTTT.